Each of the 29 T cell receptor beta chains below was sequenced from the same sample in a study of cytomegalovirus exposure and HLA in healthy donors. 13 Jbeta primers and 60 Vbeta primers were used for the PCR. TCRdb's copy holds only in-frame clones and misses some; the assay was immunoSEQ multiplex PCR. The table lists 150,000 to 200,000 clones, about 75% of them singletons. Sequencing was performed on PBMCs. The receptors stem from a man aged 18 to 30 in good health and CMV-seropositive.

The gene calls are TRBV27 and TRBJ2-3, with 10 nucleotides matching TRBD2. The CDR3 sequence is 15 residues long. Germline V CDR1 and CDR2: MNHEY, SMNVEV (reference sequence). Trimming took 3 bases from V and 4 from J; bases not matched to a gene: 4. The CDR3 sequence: CASSLVAGGADTQYF. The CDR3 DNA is TGTGCCAGCAGTTTGGTAGCGGGAGGCGCAGATACGCAGTATTTT.

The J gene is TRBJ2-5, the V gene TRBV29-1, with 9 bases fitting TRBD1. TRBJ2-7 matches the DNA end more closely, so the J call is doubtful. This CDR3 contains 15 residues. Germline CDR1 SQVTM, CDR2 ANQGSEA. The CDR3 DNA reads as TGCAGCGCTGGACGGACAGGGGATTTTTCCTACGAGCAGTACTTC. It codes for CSAGRTGDFSYEQYF.

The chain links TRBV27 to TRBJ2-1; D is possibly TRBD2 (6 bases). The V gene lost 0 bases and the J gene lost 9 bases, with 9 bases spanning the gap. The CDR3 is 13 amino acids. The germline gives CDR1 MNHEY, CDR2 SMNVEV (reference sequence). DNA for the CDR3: TGTGCCAGCAGTTTATCTAGCGGTTCTGAGCAGTTCTTC. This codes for CASSLSSGSEQFF.

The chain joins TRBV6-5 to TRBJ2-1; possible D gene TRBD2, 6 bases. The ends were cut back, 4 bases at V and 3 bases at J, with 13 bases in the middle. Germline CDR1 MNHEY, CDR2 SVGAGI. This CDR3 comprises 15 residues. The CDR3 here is CASSFSRRDYNEQFF. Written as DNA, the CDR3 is TGTGCCAGCAGTTTTAGTCGGAGGGACTACAATGAGCAGTTCTTC.

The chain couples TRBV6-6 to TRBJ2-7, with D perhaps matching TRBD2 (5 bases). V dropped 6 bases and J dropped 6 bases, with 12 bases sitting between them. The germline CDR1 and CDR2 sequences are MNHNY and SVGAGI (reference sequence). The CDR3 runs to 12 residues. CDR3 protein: CASRETSGEQYF. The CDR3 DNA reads TGTGCCAGCAGGGAAACTAGTGGCGAGCAGTACTTC.

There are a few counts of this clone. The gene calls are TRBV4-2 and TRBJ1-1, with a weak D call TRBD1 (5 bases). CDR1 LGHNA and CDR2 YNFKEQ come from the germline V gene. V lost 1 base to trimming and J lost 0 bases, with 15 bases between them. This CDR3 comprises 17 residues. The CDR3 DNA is TGTGCCAGCAGCCAAGCTGGGCGGGGCCGCCTGAACACTGAAGCTTTCTTT. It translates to CASSQAGRGRLNTEAFF.

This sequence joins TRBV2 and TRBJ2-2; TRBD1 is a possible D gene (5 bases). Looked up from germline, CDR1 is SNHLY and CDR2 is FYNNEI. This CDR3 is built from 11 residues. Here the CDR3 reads CGQGETGELFF. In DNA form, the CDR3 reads TGTGGACAAGGGGAAACCGGGGAGCTGTTTTTT.

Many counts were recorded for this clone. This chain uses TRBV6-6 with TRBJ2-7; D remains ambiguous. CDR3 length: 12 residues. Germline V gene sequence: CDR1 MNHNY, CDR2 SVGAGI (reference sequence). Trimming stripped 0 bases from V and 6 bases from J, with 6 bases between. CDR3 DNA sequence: TGTGCCAGCAGTTACTCAGTAGCCGAGCAGTACTTC. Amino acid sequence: CASSYSVAEQYF.

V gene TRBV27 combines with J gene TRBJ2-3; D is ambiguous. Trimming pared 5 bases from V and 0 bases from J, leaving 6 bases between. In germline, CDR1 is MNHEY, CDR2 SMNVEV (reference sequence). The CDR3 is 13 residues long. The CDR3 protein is CASSDTSTDTQYF. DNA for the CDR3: TGTGCCAGCAGTGACACTAGCACAGATACGCAGTATTTT.

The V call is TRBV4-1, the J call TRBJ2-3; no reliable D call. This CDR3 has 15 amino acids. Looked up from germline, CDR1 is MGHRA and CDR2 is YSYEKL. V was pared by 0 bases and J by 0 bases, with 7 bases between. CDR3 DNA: TGCGCCAGCAGCCAAGATCGAAGCAGCACAGATACGCAGTATTTT. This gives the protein CASSQDRSSTDTQYF.

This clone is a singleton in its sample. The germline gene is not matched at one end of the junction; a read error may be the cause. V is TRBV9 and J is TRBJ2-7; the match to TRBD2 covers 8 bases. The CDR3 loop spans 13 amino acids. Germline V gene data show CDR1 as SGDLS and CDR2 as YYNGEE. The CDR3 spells CASSTGRDYEQSF. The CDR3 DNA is TGTGCCAGCAGCACCGGGAGGGACTACGAGCAGTCCTTC.

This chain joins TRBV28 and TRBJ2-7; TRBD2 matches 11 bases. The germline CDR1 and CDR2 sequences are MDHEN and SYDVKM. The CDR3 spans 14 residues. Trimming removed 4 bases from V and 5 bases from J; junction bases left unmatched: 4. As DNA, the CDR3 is TGTGCCAGCAGTTCTAGCGGGGGGCGGGACGAGCAGTACTTC. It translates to CASSSSGGRDEQYF.

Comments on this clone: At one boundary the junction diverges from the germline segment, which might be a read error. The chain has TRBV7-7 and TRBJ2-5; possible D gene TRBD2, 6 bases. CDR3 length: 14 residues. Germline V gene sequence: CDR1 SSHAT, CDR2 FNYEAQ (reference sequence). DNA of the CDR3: TGTGCTAGCAGCTCCACATCAGCGGGAGAGACCCAGTACTTC. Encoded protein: CASSSTSAGETQYF.

CDR3 region: CASSQSPETGRNEQFF. CDR3 nucleotide sequence: TGCGCCAGCAGTCAATCTCCAGAGACAGGGCGCAATGAGCAGTTCTTC. The chain is built from TRBV23-1 and TRBJ2-1; 7 bases align to TRBD1. TRBV23-1 is an ORF for which the function is uncertain. The CDR3 is 16 residues long. With 0 bases clipped from V and 6 bases from J, the junction kept 8 bases outside the gene matches.

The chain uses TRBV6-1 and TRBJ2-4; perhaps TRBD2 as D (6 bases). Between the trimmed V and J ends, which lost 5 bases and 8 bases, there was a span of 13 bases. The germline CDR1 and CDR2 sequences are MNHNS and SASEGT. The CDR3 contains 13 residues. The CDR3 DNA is TGTGCCAGCAGTTCCCGGGACTGGGACATTCAGTACTTC. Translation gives CASSSRDWDIQYF.

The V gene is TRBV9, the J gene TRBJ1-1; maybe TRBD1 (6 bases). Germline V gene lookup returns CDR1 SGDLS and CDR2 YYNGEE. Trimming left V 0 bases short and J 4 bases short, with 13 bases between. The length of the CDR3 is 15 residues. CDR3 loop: CASSVAPQGSTEAFF. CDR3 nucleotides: TGTGCCAGCAGCGTAGCCCCACAGGGAAGCACTGAAGCTTTCTTT. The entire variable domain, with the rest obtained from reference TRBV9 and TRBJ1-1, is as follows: DSGVTQTPKHLITATGQRVTLRCSPRSGDLSVYWYQQSLDQGLQFLIQYYNGEERAKGNILERFSAQQFPDLHSELNLSSLELGDSALYFCASSVAPQGSTEAFFGQGTRLTVV.

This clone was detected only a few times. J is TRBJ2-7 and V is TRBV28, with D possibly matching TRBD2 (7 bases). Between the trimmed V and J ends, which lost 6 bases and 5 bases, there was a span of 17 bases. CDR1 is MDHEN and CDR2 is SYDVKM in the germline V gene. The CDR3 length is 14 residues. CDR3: CASRSPRGAHEQYF. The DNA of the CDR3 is TGTGCCAGCAGGTCTCCCCGGGGGGCCCACGAGCAGTACTTC.

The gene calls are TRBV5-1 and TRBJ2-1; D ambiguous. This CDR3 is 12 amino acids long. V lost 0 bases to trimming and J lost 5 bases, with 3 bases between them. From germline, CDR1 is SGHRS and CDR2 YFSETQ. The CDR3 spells CASSLVNNEQFF. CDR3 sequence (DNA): TGCGCCAGCAGCTTGGTTAACAATGAGCAGTTCTTC. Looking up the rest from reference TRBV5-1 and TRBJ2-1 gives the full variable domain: KAGVTQTPRYLIKTRGQQVTLSCSPISGHRSVSWYQQTPGQGLQFLFEYFSETQRNKGNFPGRFSGRQFSNSRSEMNVSTLELGDSALYLCASSLVNNEQFFGPGTRLTVL.

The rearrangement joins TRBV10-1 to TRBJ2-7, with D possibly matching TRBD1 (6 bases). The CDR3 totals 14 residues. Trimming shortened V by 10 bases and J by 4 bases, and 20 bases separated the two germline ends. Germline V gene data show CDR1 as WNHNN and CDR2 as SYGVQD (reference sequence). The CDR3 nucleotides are TGCGCCATCGTAGCGCCGGGACAAGGGTACGAGCAGTACTTC. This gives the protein CAIVAPGQGYEQYF.

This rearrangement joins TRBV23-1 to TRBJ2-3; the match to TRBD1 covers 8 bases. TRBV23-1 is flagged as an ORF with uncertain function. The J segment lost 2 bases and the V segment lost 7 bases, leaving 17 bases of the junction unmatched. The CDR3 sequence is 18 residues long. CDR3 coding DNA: TGCGCCAGCACGGGACAGGCGCCCCTCGGATCCCACACAGATACGCAGTATTTT. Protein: CASTGQAPLGSHTDTQYF.

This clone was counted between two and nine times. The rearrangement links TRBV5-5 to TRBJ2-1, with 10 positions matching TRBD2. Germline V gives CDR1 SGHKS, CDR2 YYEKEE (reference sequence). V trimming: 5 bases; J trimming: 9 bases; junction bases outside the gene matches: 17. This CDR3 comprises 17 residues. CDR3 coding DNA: TGTGCCAGCAGTCGCGCTAGGACTAGCGGAGTGACGGGTGAGCAGTTCTTC. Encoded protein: CASSRARTSGVTGEQFF.

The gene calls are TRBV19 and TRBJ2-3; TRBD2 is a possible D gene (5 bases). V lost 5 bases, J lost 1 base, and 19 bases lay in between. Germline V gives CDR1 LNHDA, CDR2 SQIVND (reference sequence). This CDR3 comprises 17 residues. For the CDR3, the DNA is TGTGCCAGTAGTCCCCTAGGTTTTCGCGGGCGCACAGATACGCAGTATTTT. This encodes CASSPLGFRGRTDTQYF.

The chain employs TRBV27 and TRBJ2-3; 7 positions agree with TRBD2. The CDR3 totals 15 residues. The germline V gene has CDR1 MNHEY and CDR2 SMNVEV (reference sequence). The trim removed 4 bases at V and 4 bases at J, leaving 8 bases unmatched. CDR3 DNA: TGTGCCAGCAGTTCGCAGTCCGCGGGGGCAGATACGCAGTATTTT. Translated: CASSSQSAGADTQYF.

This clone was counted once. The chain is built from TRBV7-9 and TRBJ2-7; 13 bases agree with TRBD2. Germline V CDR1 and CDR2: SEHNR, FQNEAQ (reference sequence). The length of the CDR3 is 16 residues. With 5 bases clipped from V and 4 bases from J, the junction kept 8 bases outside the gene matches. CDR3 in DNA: TGTGCCAGCAGCAAAGGACTAGCGGGAGTGTTGTACGAGCAGTACTTC. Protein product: CASSKGLAGVLYEQYF.

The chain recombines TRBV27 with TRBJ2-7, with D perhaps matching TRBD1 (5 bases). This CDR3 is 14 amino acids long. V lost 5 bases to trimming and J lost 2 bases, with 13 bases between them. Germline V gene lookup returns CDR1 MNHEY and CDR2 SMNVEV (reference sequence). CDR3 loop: CASSPRQPAYEQYF. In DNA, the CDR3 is TGTGCCAGCAGTCCGAGACAGCCAGCCTACGAGCAGTACTTC.

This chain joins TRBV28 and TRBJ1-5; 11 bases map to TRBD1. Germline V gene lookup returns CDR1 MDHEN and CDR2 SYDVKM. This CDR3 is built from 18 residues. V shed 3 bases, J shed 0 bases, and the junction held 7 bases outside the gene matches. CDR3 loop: CASSFLPGTGGSNQPQHF. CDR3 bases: TGTGCCAGCAGTTTCTTACCCGGGACAGGGGGTAGCAATCAGCCCCAGCATTTT.

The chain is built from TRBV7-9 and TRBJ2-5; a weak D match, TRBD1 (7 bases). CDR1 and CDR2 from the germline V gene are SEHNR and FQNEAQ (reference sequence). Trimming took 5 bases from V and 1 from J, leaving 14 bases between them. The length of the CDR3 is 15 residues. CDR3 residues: CASSQGGTAQETQYF. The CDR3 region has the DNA TGTGCCAGCAGCCAAGGGGGGACAGCCCAAGAGACCCAGTACTTC.

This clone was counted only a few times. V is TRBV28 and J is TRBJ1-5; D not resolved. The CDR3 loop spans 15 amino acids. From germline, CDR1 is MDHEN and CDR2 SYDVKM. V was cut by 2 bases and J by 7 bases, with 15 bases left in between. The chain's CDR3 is CASSLKAEAWQPQHF. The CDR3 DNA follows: TGTGCCAGCAGTTTAAAGGCGGAGGCCTGGCAGCCCCAGCATTTT.

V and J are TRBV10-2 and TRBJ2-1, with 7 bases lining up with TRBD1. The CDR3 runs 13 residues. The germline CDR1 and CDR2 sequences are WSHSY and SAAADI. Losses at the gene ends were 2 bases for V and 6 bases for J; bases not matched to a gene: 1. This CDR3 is CASSEPGGNEQFF. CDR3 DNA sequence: TGCGCCAGCAGTGAGCCAGGGGGCAATGAGCAGTTCTTC.